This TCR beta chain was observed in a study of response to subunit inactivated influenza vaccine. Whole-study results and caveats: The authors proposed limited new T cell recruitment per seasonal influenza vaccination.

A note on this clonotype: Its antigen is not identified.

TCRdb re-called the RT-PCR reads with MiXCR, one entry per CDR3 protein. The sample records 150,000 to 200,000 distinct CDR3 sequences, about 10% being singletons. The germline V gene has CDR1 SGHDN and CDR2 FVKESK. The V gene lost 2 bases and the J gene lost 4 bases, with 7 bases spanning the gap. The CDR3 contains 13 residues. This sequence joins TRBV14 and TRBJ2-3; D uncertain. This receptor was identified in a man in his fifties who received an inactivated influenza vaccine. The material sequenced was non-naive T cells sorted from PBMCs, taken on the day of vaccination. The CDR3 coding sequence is TGTGCCAGCAGCCAACAGGTAGCAGATACGCAGTATTTT. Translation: CASSQQVADTQYF. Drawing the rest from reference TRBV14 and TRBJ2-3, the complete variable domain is EAGVTQFPSHSVIEKGQTVTLRCDPISGHDNLYWYRRVMGKEIKFLLHFVKESKQDESGMPNNRFLAERTGGTYSTLKVQPAELEDSGVYFCASSQQVADTQYFGPGTRLTVL.